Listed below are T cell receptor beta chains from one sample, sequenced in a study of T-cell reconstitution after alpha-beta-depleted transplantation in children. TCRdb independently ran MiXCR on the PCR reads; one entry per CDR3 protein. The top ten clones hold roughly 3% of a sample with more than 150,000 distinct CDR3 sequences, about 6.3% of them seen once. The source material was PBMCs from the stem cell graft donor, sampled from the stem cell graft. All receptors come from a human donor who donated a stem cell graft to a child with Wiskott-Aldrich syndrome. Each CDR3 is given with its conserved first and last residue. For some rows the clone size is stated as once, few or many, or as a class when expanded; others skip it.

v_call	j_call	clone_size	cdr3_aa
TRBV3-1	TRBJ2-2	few	CASSPLAGVRTGELFF
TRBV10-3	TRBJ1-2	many	CAISQQPGQGARRYGYTF
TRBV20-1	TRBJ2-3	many	CSAREPAGATDTQYF
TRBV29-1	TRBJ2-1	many	CSVEEGKEDSYNEQFF
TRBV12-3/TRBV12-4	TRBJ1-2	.	CASDSRTGVNYGYTF
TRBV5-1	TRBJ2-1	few	CASTPGAGGPYNEQFF
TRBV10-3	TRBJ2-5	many	CAISESLGKARQETQYF
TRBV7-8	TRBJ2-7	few	CASSQDRGPTYEQYF
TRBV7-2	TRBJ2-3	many	CASSLDTDTQYF
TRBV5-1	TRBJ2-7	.	CASSGGTNSYEQYF
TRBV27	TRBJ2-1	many	CASSLDRQGGYSYNEQFF
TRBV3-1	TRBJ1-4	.	CASSLSVGPRREKLFF
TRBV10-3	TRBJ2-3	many	CAISSRTGLVDTQYF
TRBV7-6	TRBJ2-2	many	CASSRRPGGPGELFF
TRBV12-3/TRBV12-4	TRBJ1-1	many	CASSPQGRRSTEAFF
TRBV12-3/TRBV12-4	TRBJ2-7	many	CASSTMDRYEQYF
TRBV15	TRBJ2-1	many	CATSREMSSYNEQFF
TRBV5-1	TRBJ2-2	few	CASSLNGQGPGELFF
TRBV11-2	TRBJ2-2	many	CASSLRQETGELFF
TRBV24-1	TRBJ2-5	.	CATSDWGLAGQETQYF
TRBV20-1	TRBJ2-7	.	CSAYPASGRGSSYEQYF
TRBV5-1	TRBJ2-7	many	CASSQTLDSYEQYF
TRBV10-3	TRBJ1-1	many	CAISELWTGSNTEAFF
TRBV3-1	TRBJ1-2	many	CASSQPTGQGMGGYTF
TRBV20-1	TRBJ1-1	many	CSATWRQGRAFF
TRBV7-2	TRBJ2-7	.	CASSPESAYEQYF
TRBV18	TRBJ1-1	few	CASSPPGGLGTEAFF
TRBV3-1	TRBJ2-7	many	CASSHGGEQYF
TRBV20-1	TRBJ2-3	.	CSASGQGRKYF
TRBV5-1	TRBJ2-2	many	CASSLDTGELFF
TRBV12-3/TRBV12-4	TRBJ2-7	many	CASSYGALLSEQYF
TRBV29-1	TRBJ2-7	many	CSAVDGIYEQYF
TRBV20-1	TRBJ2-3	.	CSAFWDTQYF
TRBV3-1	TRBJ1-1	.	CASSQGGGNTEAFF
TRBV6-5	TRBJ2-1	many	CASSYSITGGNEQFF
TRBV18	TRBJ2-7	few	CASSPVAGQRSGYEQYF
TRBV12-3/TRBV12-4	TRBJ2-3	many	CASSLDRGSDTQYF
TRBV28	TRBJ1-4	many	CASSPSGTGNEKLFF
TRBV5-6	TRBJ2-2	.	CARSLVELTGELFF
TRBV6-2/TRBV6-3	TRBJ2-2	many	CASSYSSNGRRNTGELFF
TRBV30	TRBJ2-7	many	CAWRQGHEQYF
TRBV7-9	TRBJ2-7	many	CASSLPNIYEQYF
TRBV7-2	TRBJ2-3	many	CASSDTRSTDTQYF
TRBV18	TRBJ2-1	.	CASSRLEGGTYEQFF
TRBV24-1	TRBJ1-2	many	CATSDFGGYTF
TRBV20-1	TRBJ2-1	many	CSARDIQRNYNEQFF
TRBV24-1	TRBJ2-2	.	CATSETAGELFF
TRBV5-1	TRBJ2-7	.	CASSLGQGMYEQYF
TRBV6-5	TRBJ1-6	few	CASSYSTGGGSSYNSPLHF
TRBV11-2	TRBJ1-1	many	CASTLVGGGSAEAFF